These 13 T cell receptor beta chains came from one sample sequenced in a study of T cells after yellow fever vaccination. Using its own MiXCR run on the 5' RACE reads, TCRdb lists one record per CDR3 protein. Here the sample spans 120,000 to 150,000 distinct CDR3 sequences, about 7.7% being singletons. Sample: CD4+ T cells sorted from PBMCs, taken 5 days after the yellow fever booster vaccination. Source of these receptors: a man aged 25-45 years who received the YFV17D yellow fever vaccine.

This clonotype was counted many times. The chain couples TRBV6-1 to TRBJ1-3; no definite D call. The V end lost 5 bases, the J end lost 2 bases, and 10 bases lay between the germline ends. Germline V CDR1 and CDR2: MNHNS, SASEGT. The CDR3 runs to 14 residues. The CDR3 region is CASSKQTAGNTIYF. The CDR3 nucleotides read TGTGCCAGCAGTAAACAGACGGCTGGAAACACCATATATTTT.

This clonotype was counted many times. V is TRBV28 and J is TRBJ2-2; no reliable D call. The CDR3 totals 14 residues. Germline V lookup: CDR1 MDHEN, CDR2 SYDVKM. The V end lost 2 bases, the J end lost 0 bases, and 4 bases lay between the germline ends. The CDR3, as DNA: TGTGCCAGCAGTTTAAGAGCGAACACCGGGGAGCTGTTTTTT. Translated: CASSLRANTGELFF.

This sequence joins TRBV10-1 and TRBJ2-7; D might be TRBD2 (5 bases). Germline-derived CDR1 and CDR2 are WNHNN and SYGVQD (reference sequence). This CDR3 contains 14 residues. Trimming shortened V by 4 bases and J by 7 bases, and 17 bases separated the two germline ends. CDR3 region: CASSAQRPPGEQYF. The CDR3 nucleotides are TGCGCCAGCAGTGCGCAGCGGCCCCCCGGGGAGCAGTACTTC.

This clonotype was seen many times. V usage is TRBV6-5 and J usage is TRBJ2-1, with 8 bases fitting TRBD2. V lost 0 bases and J lost 8; bases outside the gene matches: 9. The CDR3 extends over 16 amino acids. CDR1 is MNHEY, CDR2 SVGAGI, per germline. The CDR3 DNA reads TGTGCCAGCAGTTACTCTAGTGGCGGGAGGTTCGATGAGCAGTTCTTC. This gives the protein CASSYSSGGRFDEQFF.

A remark on this clonotype: This could be a read error, since a much larger clone is one nucleotide away. The gene calls are TRBV27 and TRBJ1-5; 7 nucleotides agree with TRBD1. The V and J ends lost 5 bases and 6 bases, in that order; junction bases with no gene match: 10. CDR1 and CDR2 (germline): MNHEY, SMNVEV (reference sequence). The CDR3 runs 15 residues. DNA for the CDR3: TGTGCCAGCAGTCAAACAGGGGTAACCATTCAGCCCCAGCATTTT. As protein: CASSQTGVTIQPQHF.

The sample holds a few counts of this clonotype. The chain uses TRBV6-1 and TRBJ2-7; D tentatively fits TRBD1 or TRBD2 (5 bases each). Trimming pared 11 bases from V and 6 bases from J, leaving 26 bases between. Per the germline V gene, CDR1 is MNHNS and CDR2 is SASEGT. This CDR3 comprises 15 residues. The DNA of the CDR3 is TGTGCCTCCCGGGCACCGGGGCAGGGAAAATTCGAGCAGTACTTC. It translates to CASRAPGQGKFEQYF.

At least ten counts were recorded for this clonotype. This chain connects TRBV12-3 or TRBV12-4 to TRBJ2-7; 9 bases are shared with TRBD2. V trimming: 8 bases; J trimming: 1 base; junction bases outside the gene matches: 6. CDR3 length: 14 residues. The CDR3 nucleotides read TGTGCCAGCTCCTCTAGCGGGATTTCCTACGAGCAGTACTTC. Translating it yields CASSSSGISYEQYF.

This clonotype was seen many times. CDR3 DNA: TGCGCCAGCAGAATGCAGACTAGCGGGAGTGGTAATGAGCAGTTCTTC. Amino acids: CASRMQTSGSGNEQFF. The rearrangement joins TRBV5-1 to TRBJ2-1; 12 nucleotides align to TRBD2. J lost 7 bases, V lost 5 bases, and 10 bases had no gene match. The germline V gene has CDR1 SGHRS and CDR2 YFSETQ. The CDR3 spans 16 residues.

This clonotype was seen ten or more times. Written as DNA, the CDR3 is TGCGCCAGCAGTTCCAACCGAAGGGACACCGGGGAGCTGTTTTTT. The encoded protein is CASSSNRRDTGELFF. The rearrangement joins TRBV5-1 to TRBJ2-2; D uncertain. The germline CDR1 and CDR2 sequences are SGHRS and YFSETQ. CDR3 size: 15 residues. V was trimmed by 5 bases and J by 3 bases, leaving 14 bases between them.

In its sample, this clonotype was seen many times. V gene TRBV20-1 combines with J gene TRBJ2-3; D not resolved. V lost 1 base, J lost 5 bases, and 7 bases lay in between. CDR3 size: 12 residues. Germline lookup yields CDR1 DFQATT and CDR2 SNEGSKA (reference sequence). CDR3 sequence: CSARGSGDTQYF. The CDR3, as DNA: TGCAGTGCTAGAGGATCGGGAGATACGCAGTATTTT.

At least ten counts were recorded for this clonotype. The V and J genes are TRBV29-1 and TRBJ2-1; possibly TRBD2 for D (6 bases). Germline loops: CDR1 SQVTM, CDR2 ANQGSEA. The CDR3 loop spans 14 amino acids. Trimming left V 7 bases short and J 2 bases short, with 15 bases between. CDR3 region: CSGAGRTTYNEQFF. CDR3 bases: TGCAGCGGCGCGGGGAGGACCACCTACAATGAGCAGTTCTTC.

This clonotype has a count of ten or more. The chain recombines TRBV5-1 with TRBJ1-3; unclear D gene. V was shortened by 3 bases and J by 2 bases, with 0 bases between the two germline ends. This CDR3 region has 11 residues. Germline lookup yields CDR1 SGHRS and CDR2 YFSETQ. The CDR3 coding sequence is TGCGCCAGCAGCTCTGGAAACACCATATATTTT. This codes for CASSSGNTIYF.

This clonotype has a handful of counts. The V and J genes are TRBV5-1 and TRBJ2-6, with D unresolved. There are 16 residues in the CDR3. Germline V gene sequence: CDR1 SGHRS, CDR2 YFSETQ. Trimming took off 0 bases at V and 1 base at J, with 8 bases between the two ends. CDR3 sequence (DNA): TGCGCCAGCAGCTTGGCCAAACAGTCTGGGGCCAACGTCCTGACTTTC. Protein: CASSLAKQSGANVLTF. The full variable domain, with the rest looked up from reference TRBV5-1 and TRBJ2-6, is KAGVTQTPRYLIKTRGQQVTLSCSPISGHRSVSWYQQTPGQGLQFLFEYFSETQRNKGNFPGRFSGRQFSNSRSEMNVSTLELGDSALYLCASSLAKQSGANVLTFGAGSRLTVL.